Each of the 18 T cell receptor beta chains below was sequenced from the same sample in a study of T cell responses to AZD1222 COVID-19 vaccine. Some clones are missing from TCRdb's copy, which holds only in-frame ones; the method was immunoSEQ multiplex PCR. The sample holds tens of thousands of clones, 86% seen once. The sequencing used peripheral blood, collected on day 0 of AZD1222 vaccination. All receptors derive from an adult in good health.

The V call is TRBV9, the J call TRBJ2-2; TRBD2 matches at 14 bases. V dropped 4 bases and J dropped 5; count of bases not matched to a gene: 10. Germline loops: CDR1 SGDLS, CDR2 YYNGEE. The CDR3 loop spans 18 amino acids. CDR3 loop: CASSFLTSGRAGTGELFF. DNA for the CDR3: TGTGCCAGCAGCTTTCTGACTAGCGGGAGGGCCGGGACCGGGGAGCTGTTTTTT.

The CDR3 nucleotides are TGTGCCAGCACCACCCGGAACTCCTACGAGCAGTACTTC. This encodes CASTTRNSYEQYF. The rearrangement joins TRBV5-4 to TRBJ2-7; no clear D gene. With 6 bases removed from V and 0 bases from J, the gap between germline ends came to 10 bases. CDR3 length: 13 amino acids. CDR1 is SGHNT and CDR2 is YYREEE in the germline V gene (reference sequence).

This clone was seen only once. The chain has TRBV11-3 and TRBJ2-1; 8 bases are a match to TRBD1. Unmatched junction bases numbered 3, after V lost 1 base and J lost 4 bases. This CDR3 comprises 15 residues. Germline V CDR1 and CDR2: SGHNT, YENEEA. The CDR3 spells CASSLGRGQYNEQFF. The CDR3 region has the DNA TGTGCCAGCAGCTTAGGCAGGGGGCAATACAATGAGCAGTTCTTC.

In the case of this clone: Its ends do not fully match the called genes, so a read error is possible. The chain joins TRBV5-4 to TRBJ1-2; 9 nucleotides align to TRBD1. The CDR3 totals 14 residues. Germline V lookup: CDR1 SGHNT, CDR2 YYREEE (reference sequence). DNA of the CDR3: TGTGCCAGCAGTTTGGGACAGGGCAACTATGGCTACACCTTC. This gives the protein CASSLGQGNYGYTF.

The CDR3 bases are TGTGCCAGCCACCCGGGACTGGTCTACGAGCAGTACTTC. Protein sequence: CASHPGLVYEQYF. The V and J genes are TRBV2 and TRBJ2-7, with D perhaps TRBD2 (6 bases). CDR1 and CDR2 from the germline V gene are SNHLY and FYNNEI. This CDR3 comprises 13 residues. Trimming took off 8 bases at V and 3 bases at J, with 14 bases between the two ends.

The chain's CDR3 is CASSDRTNNEQFF. DNA for the CDR3: TGCGCCAGCAGCGATCGGACTAATAATGAGCAGTTCTTC. The chain couples TRBV5-1 to TRBJ2-1, with a possible D match to TRBD2 (6 bases). V shed 4 bases and J shed 7 bases, with 12 bases lying between them. Germline V CDR1 and CDR2: SGHRS, YFSETQ. The CDR3 runs to 13 residues.

The J gene is TRBJ2-7, the V gene TRBV19; 7 positions agree with TRBD1. CDR1 and CDR2 from the germline V gene are LNHDA and SQIVND (reference sequence). The CDR3 runs 15 residues. V lost 5 bases and J lost 1; bases outside the gene matches: 8. The CDR3: CASSGTGAISYEQYF. The CDR3 coding sequence is TGTGCCAGTAGTGGAACAGGGGCCATTTCCTACGAGCAGTACTTC.

In this sample, this clone turned up many times. Here the CDR3 DNA reads TGTGCCAGCATCGTCGGACAGGGGCATGGCTACGAGCAGTACTTC. Translation: CASIVGQGHGYEQYF. The rearrangement links TRBV2 to TRBJ2-7; 9 bases are shared with TRBD1. This CDR3 has 15 amino acids. Germline CDR1 and CDR2: SNHLY and FYNNEI. The trim removed 7 bases at V and 3 bases at J, leaving 10 bases unmatched. The whole variable domain, filled in from reference TRBV2 and TRBJ2-7, reads EPEVTQTPSHQVTQMGQEVILRCVPISNHLYFYWYRQILGQKVEFLVSFYNNEISEKSEIFDDQFSVERPDGSNFTLKIRSTKLEDSAMYFCASIVGQGHGYEQYFGPGTRLTVT.

The chain combines TRBV6-5 with TRBJ1-1; 8 positions match TRBD1. V shed 2 bases and J 4 bases; nucleotides not matched to a gene: 3. The CDR3 extends over 14 amino acids. CDR1 is MNHEY, CDR2 SVGAGI, per germline. The CDR3 here is CASSYHGQGTEAFF. The CDR3 DNA reads TGTGCCAGCAGTTACCATGGACAGGGCACTGAAGCTTTCTTT.

The chain has TRBV19 and TRBJ1-3; D might be TRBD1 (6 bases). V shed 4 bases and J shed 5 bases, with 15 bases lying between them. The CDR3 sequence is 15 residues long. Germline values: CDR1 LNHDA, CDR2 SQIVND (reference sequence). DNA of the CDR3: TGTGCCAGTAGTACCTCGGGACATTCCAGAAACACCATATATTTT. Protein: CASSTSGHSRNTIYF.

The chain uses TRBV28 and TRBJ2-3; D is perhaps TRBD1 or TRBD2 (6 bases each). V was cut by 5 bases and J by 2 bases, with 17 bases left in between. From germline, CDR1 is MDHEN and CDR2 SYDVKM. The CDR3 is made up of 16 amino acids. The CDR3 region is CASSGLGRDITDTQYF. In DNA form, the CDR3 reads TGTGCCAGCAGTGGCCTGGGGCGGGACATCACAGATACGCAGTATTTT.

J is TRBJ2-7 and V is TRBV7-8; 8 nucleotides line up with TRBD2. J gave up 2 bases and V 2 bases, and 11 bases lay outside the gene matches. The germline V gene has CDR1 SGHVS and CDR2 FQNEAQ. This CDR3 has 17 residues. The CDR3 loop reads CASSLKLASGRTYEQYF. In DNA, the CDR3 is TGTGCCAGCAGCTTAAAGTTGGCTAGCGGGCGAACCTACGAGCAGTACTTC.

This chain links TRBV30 with TRBJ2-5; D is uncertain. The CDR3 is 14 residues long. Germline CDR1 and CDR2: GTSNPN and SVGIG (reference sequence). Trimming took off 2 bases at V and 5 bases at J, with 15 bases between the two ends. CDR3 in DNA: TGTGCCTGGAGTCCGCAGGCAAACATGGAGACCCAGTACTTC. Its translation: CAWSPQANMETQYF.

This chain connects TRBV2 to TRBJ1-5; D is uncertain. The CDR3 has 12 amino acids. V was pared by 3 bases and J by 6 bases, with 6 bases between. Germline CDR1 and CDR2: SNHLY and FYNNEI. The CDR3 sequence: CASSDVIQPQHF. The CDR3 DNA sequence: TGTGCCAGCAGTGACGTAATTCAGCCCCAGCATTTT.

The chain couples TRBV11-2 to TRBJ2-7, with D unresolved. Germline V gene sequence: CDR1 SGHAT, CDR2 FQNNGV. The V end was cut by 5 bases, the J end by 3 bases, with 5 bases between. The CDR3 consists of 11 residues. In DNA form, the CDR3 reads TGTGCCAGCAGCACGAACTACGAGCAGTACTTC. This gives the protein CASSTNYEQYF.

The J gene is TRBJ1-6, the V gene TRBV18; 7 bases line up with TRBD1. Germline-derived CDR1 and CDR2 are KGHSH and LQKENI. V lost 2 bases and J lost 3; bases outside the gene matches: 4. The length of the CDR3 is 16 residues. The CDR3 sequence is CASSPSGQSYNSPLHF. CDR3 sequence (DNA): TGTGCCAGCTCACCATCGGGACAGAGCTATAATTCACCCCTCCACTTT.

The chain carries TRBV6-2 or TRBV6-3 and TRBJ1-5; no reliable D call. V lost 0 bases to trimming and J lost 5 bases, with 5 bases between them. The CDR3 runs to 13 residues. CDR1 is MNHEY and CDR2 is SVGEGT in the germline V gene. The CDR3 DNA sequence: TGTGCCAGCAGTTACTCGACGTATCAGCCCCAGCATTTT. It encodes CASSYSTYQPQHF.

This sequence joins TRBV19 and TRBJ2-1; possible D gene TRBD1, 5 bases. V shed 6 bases and J shed 2 bases, with 8 bases lying between them. Per germline, CDR1 LNHDA and CDR2 SQIVND (reference sequence). This CDR3 spans 13 amino acids. Written as DNA, the CDR3 is TGTGCCAGTAGGGGGCGTGCCTACAATGAGCAGTTCTTC. This translates into CASRGRAYNEQFF. The variable domain in full, with the rest retrieved from reference TRBV19 and TRBJ2-1, is DGGITQSPKYLFRKEGQNVTLSCEQNLNHDAMYWYRQDPGQGLRLIYYSQIVNDFQKGDIAEGYSVSREKKESFPLTVTSAQKNPTAFYLCASRGRAYNEQFFGPGTRLTVL.